This entry lists 2 T cell receptor beta chains sequenced from one sample in a study of Ad26.COV2.S vaccination and SARS-CoV-2 variants. Produced via immunoSEQ multiplex PCR; TCRdb's table is partial and in-frame only. Of 300,000 to 400,000 clones in the sample, roughly 84% were seen once. Treatment meaning: around 19 received Ad26.COV2.S at low or high dose, single or two shots; five or six received placebo; per-sample allocation not given. On day 63 after the first injection, vaccine and placebo recipients gave samples. The sample consisted of peripheral blood, taken in a trial of Ad26.COV2.S vaccine versus placebo. The receptors stem from a person between 18 and 59 years old who received the Ad26.COV2.S COVID-19 vaccine or a placebo.

The J gene is TRBJ2-5, the V gene TRBV27, with D possibly being TRBD2 (6 bases). V was trimmed by 1 base and J by 4 bases, leaving 10 bases between them. The CDR3 totals 14 residues. The germline V gene has CDR1 MNHEY and CDR2 SMNVEV (reference sequence). Here the CDR3 reads CASSLYQGGETQYF. The CDR3 nucleotides read TGTGCCAGCAGTTTATACCAGGGAGGAGAGACCCAGTACTTC.

The chain joins TRBV3-1 (or the pseudogene TRBV3-2) to TRBJ2-1; D gene uncertain. CDR3 length: 12 residues. Trimming took off 2 bases at V and 11 bases at J, with 10 bases between the two ends. Per germline, CDR1 LGHDT and CDR2 YNNKEL (reference sequence). Here the CDR3 reads CASSQFGPKQFF. The CDR3 coding sequence is TGTGCCAGCAGCCAATTTGGACCAAAGCAGTTCTTC.